This T cell receptor (beta chain) was found in a study of blood T cell repertoires in COVID-19. Study context: The study drew acute and convalescent COVID-19 samples from the United States, Italy and Spain.

Libraries were prepared by immunoSEQ multiplex PCR; TCRdb keeps only in-frame clonotypes and omits some of them. The sample holds 87,000 or so clones; approximately 85% are singletons and the top ten take under 3.5%. Patients of the Seattle cohort, enrolled during active infection, were followed longitudinally. Trimming removed 3 bases at V and 2 bases at J, with 15 bases between. This CDR3 has 16 amino acids. Germline CDR1 SGHRS, CDR2 YFSETQ. This receptor was identified in a woman over 75 with COVID-19, enrolled during active disease. Sequenced sample: peripheral blood. The chain employs TRBV5-1 and TRBJ1-3, with D tentatively TRBD1 (5 bases). The CDR3 sequence is CASSSRQINTGNTIYF. CDR3 DNA: TGCGCCAGCAGCTCCAGACAGATCAACACTGGAAACACCATATATTTT.